This T cell receptor (beta chain) was recovered during a study of CD4 T cells in relation to SARS-CoV-2 and coronaviruses. This CDR3 contains 13 residues. In germline, CDR1 is ENHRY, CDR2 SYGVKD. V lost 6 bases and J 1 base, leaving 9 bases between the germline ends. Here immunoSEQ multiplex PCR was the method, and the copy in TCRdb shows in-frame clones only, minus some. The table lists 25,000 to 30,000 clones, roughly 71% of them singletons. Remarks on this clone: Its antigen remains unknown.

CD4+ T cells from unexposed donors were obtained before the COVID-19 pandemic (2011-2018). After approximately ten days of culture, CD4+ T cells were isolated. The receptor was isolated from a human donor in good health. The chain recombines TRBV10-3 with TRBJ1-1, with D possibly being TRBD1 (6 bases). The sequenced sample was CD4+ T cells from PBMCs, cultured in vitro. The CDR3 loop reads CAISLGQNTEAFF. CDR3 sequence (DNA): TGTGCCATCAGCCTGGGACAGAACACTGAAGCTTTCTTT.